This T cell receptor (beta chain) was captured in a study of human T cells and chemical hapten exposure (dated by TCRdb to about 2021). At the level of the whole study: For sensitization, 2% DPC in acetone was applied to a roughly 2 cm by roughly 2 cm area of upper inner arm skin. Blood samples were taken from patients before sensitization (week 0) and at 2, 6 and about 24 weeks after DPC sensitization. The patient cohort, mostly female, included alopecia areata with under or over 50% scalp involvement, alopecia totalis and alopecia universalis. The study tracked peripheral blood TCR repertoire changes in vivo during primary and secondary sensitization to the hapten diphenylcyclopropenone (DPC) in alopecia patients. Blood for TCR sequencing was provided by twenty-nine alopecia patients at one to four time points (pre-sensitization, 2, 6 and 24 weeks). Patch testing was done on the upper back using Finn chambers containing 0.01% DPC, and results were scored after 6 days according to International Contact Dermatitis Research Group standards. Weekly therapeutic DPC doses were additionally applied to the scalp of patients throughout the approximately 24-week study period. The libraries were sequenced as a pool, and the TCR yield per sample differed mostly because of small variations in library volumes within the pool.

CDR1 and CDR2, per the germline V gene, are SGHDN and FVKESK. The CDR3 spans 15 residues, from the cysteine through the phenylalanine. Only CDR3 DNA is held: 45 bases, read in frame from base 1. Deletion took 5 bases off V and 0 bases off J, with a span of 11 bases between the germline ends. This sample's time point label indicates: patch test 1, 2 weeks after DPC sensitization. The treatment or condition label on this specimen signifies: therapeutic diphenylcyclopropenone sensitization with weekly scalp DPC. At every patch-test visit, the blood draw took place before the patch test was put on. Eligible patients were aged 18 to 70, diagnosed with alopecia, deemed suitable for DPC therapy, and excluded if pregnant. Total RNA was isolated from unfractionated whole blood collected in Tempus Blood RNA tubes. Results and caveats for the whole study, not just this receptor: DPC sensitization did not change how many TCRs were above 1 in 1000 frequency, and no evidence was found of alterations in global repertoire structure. Significantly more large CDR3 similarity clusters were formed by expanded TCRs than by pre-sensitization or healthy control sets, consistent with antigen-driven responses. Repeated subsampling changed both the strength of the expansion versus patch-test correlation and the threshold at which that correlation became significant. Patch test score correlated positively with the number of PT1 expanded TCRs, reaching significance at thresholds 8, 16 and 32 but not at 4. Alopecia, a presumed autoimmune disease, was present in all patients, so the immune response of the patients might differ from that of healthy individuals.

The library was obtained by RACE. For sequencing, a NextSeq 500 was employed. Library preparation attached unique molecular identifiers to individual cDNA molecules for quantitative, reproducible TCR counting. Each blood RNA sample was used to sequence both TCR alpha and TCR beta chains. From the authors' description of their analysis: The median number of TCRs per sample was roughly 100,000, ranging from roughly 23,224 to 690,600. V, J and CDR3 annotation of the TCR reads was carried out using the Decombinator software suite. For the PS versus PT1 abundance plots, all samples were subsampled to the same number of TCRs (28,000). TCRs were defined as expanded if absent before sensitization and observed at least eight times at the 2-week time point. TCRdb cleaned the public reads at Q25 with fastp, built clones with MiXCR and kept in-frame beta chains. Rows with one shared CDR3 protein collapse into an entry with the most common genes and DNA. The V and J calls reflect TCRdb's pipeline rather than the authors' work. For this sample the table gives about 340,000 distinct CDR3 sequences, of which 5.5% to 8% were detected only once. The ten largest clones add up to 7.5% to 9% of the sample.

This clonotype was observed a few times. What antigen it recognizes has not been identified. Per-base qualities were not stored, and no clone one base away is much larger. This TCR derives from a woman aged 18 to 35 with alopecia areata. Some clones in this sample may be carry-over from other donors' samples. The chain joins TRBV14 to TRBJ1-3, with the D gene not confidently named. The material sequenced was whole blood, taken in connection with sensitization to the hapten diphenylcyclopropenone (DPC). The DNA is as follows: TGTGCCAGCAGCATTGGACGGAGCTCTGGAAACACCATATATTTT. This yields the protein CASSIGRSSGNTIYF.